This TCR beta chain was captured by sequencing in a study of blood T cell repertoires in COVID-19. Turning to the study itself: Sources were T cells, B-cell-depleted T cells, or PBMCs; the material itself was cDNA or gDNA.

All enrollees were roughly 18 to 95 years old and from fewer than 25 US areas. The germline V gene encodes CDR1 KGHSH and CDR2 LQKENI. V gave up 3 bases and J gave up 6 bases, with 8 bases separating them. The CDR3 has 12 residues. Authors' data handling: Reference gene primers were amplified, and this amplification served to estimate nucleated cell counts. Data came from immunoSEQ multiplex PCR; TCRdb stores just in-frame clones and leaves some out. Clone size and V and J calls were adopted from that table, with D and trimming inferred from the DNA. The sample carries 250,000 to 300,000 clones, roughly 89% recorded once.

The TCR sequence derives from a woman in her 40s who had recovered from COVID-19. Sequenced material: PBMCs or T cells enriched from blood (not recorded which). V and J are TRBV18 and TRBJ1-2, with D possibly TRBD1 on 5 matching bases. The CDR3 sequence: CASSPRAHGYTF. CDR3 nucleotide sequence: TGTGCCAGCTCACCCAGGGCACATGGCTACACCTTC.